The clone carrying this T cell receptor beta chain was seen more than once but under ten times. The data are from a study of T cells in Graves' hyperthyroidism and ophthalmopathy. This CDR3 contains 16 residues. Germline V CDR1 and CDR2: MNHEY, SVGAGI. The trim removed 3 bases at V and 5 bases at J, leaving 6 bases unmatched. Researchers amplified the TCR beta CDR3 regions from RNA transcripts. Primed by the HTBI set, a first-round RT-PCR was run on the TCR CDR3. TCRdb independently ran MiXCR on the multiplex PCR reads; one entry per CDR3 protein. The profile shows more than 500,000 distinct CDR3 sequences, around 15% of them singletons.

V usage is TRBV6-5 and J usage is TRBJ2-2; 10 nucleotides match TRBD1. The sample comprised blood. This clonotype was obtained from a woman between 40 and 50 years old with Graves' hyperthyroidism. In nucleotides, the CDR3 is TGTGCCAGCAGTTATCTCGACAGGGGGCGTACCGGGGAGCTGTTTTTT. Translated, it gives CASSYLDRGRTGELFF.